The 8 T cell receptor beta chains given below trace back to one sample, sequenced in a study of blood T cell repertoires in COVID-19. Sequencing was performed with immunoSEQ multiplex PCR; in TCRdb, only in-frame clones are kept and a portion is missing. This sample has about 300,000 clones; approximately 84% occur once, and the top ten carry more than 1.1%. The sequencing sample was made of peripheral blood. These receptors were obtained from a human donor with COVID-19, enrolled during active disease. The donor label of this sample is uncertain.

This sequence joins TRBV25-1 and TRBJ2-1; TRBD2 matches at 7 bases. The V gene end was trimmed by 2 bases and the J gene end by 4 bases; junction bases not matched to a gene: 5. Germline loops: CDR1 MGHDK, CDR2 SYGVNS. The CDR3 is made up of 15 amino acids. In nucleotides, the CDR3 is TGTGCCAGCAGTGAACCTAGCGGATATTACAATGAGCAGTTCTTC. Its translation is CASSEPSGYYNEQFF.

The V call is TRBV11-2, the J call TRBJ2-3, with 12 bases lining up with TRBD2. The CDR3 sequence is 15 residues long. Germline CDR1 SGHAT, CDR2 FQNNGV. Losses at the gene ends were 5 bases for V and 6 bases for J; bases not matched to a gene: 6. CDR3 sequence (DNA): TGTGCCAGCAGCGAGACTAGCGGGAGCTTCGATACGCAGTATTTT. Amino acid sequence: CASSETSGSFDTQYF.

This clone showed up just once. As DNA, the CDR3 is TGTGCCAGCAGCTTAAGAAGCGGGAGGAGGGGCAATGAGCAGTTCTTC. It specifies CASSLRSGRRGNEQFF. The chain joins TRBV7-2 to TRBJ2-1; 9 bases are shared with TRBD2. CDR1 and CDR2 (germline): SGHTA, FQGNSA. The CDR3 runs to 16 residues. J gave up 6 bases and V 2 bases, and 8 bases lay outside the gene matches.

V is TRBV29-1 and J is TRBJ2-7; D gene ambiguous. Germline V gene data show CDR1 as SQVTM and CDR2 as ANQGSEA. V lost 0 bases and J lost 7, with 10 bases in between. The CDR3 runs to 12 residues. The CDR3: CSVEDGTGEQYF. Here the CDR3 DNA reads TGCAGCGTTGAAGACGGTACGGGTGAGCAGTACTTC.

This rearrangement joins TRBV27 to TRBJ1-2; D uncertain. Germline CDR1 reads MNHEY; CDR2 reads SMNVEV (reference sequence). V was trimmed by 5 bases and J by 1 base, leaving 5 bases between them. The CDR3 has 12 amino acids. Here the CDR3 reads CASSTGNYGYTF. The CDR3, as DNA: TGTGCCAGCAGTACCGGTAACTATGGCTACACCTTC.

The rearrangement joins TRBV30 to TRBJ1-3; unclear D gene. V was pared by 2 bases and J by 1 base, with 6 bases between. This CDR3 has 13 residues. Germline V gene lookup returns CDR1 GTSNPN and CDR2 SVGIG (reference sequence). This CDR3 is CAWSLASGNTIYF. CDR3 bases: TGTGCCTGGAGTCTGGCATCTGGAAACACCATATATTTT. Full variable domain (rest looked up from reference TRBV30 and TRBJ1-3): SQTIHQWPATLVQPVGSPLSLECTVEGTSNPNLYWYRQAAGRGLQLLFYSVGIGQISSEVPQNLSASRPQDRQFILSSKKLLLSDSGFYLCAWSLASGNTIYFGEGSWLTVV.

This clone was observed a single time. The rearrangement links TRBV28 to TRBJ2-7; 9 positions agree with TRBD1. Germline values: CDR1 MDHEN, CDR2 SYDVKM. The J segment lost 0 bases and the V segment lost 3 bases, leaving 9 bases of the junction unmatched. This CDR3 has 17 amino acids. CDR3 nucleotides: TGTGCCAGCAGTTTCTTTTTAGGGACAGGGAGCTCCTACGAGCAGTACTTC. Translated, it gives CASSFFLGTGSSYEQYF.

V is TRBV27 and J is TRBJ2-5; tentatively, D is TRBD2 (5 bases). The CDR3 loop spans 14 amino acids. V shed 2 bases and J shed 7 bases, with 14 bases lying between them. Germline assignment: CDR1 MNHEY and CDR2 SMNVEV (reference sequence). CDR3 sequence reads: CASSLGRVGWTQYF. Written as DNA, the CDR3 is TGTGCCAGCAGTTTAGGGCGGGTCGGATGGACCCAGTACTTC.